This T cell receptor (beta chain) stems from a study of T cell repertoires in cytomegalovirus infection. Study-wide context: Public signatures in TCR beta pointed to CMV infection and matching HLA type. Study-level results: HLA-C-restricted TCR beta clonotypes specific for CMV led the ex vivo response.

TCRdb itself ran the reads through MiXCR, one entry per CDR3 protein. The data contain approximately 770,000 distinct CDR3 sequences, almost 30% of them singletons. CDR1 is SGHTA, CDR2 FQGNSA, per germline. The V end lost 2 bases, the J end lost 1 base, and 11 bases lay between the germline ends. The CDR3 spans 15 residues. This clonotype was detected many times. Its antigen is not known. This chain uses TRBV7-2 with TRBJ2-5; D is ambiguous. Material: cultured CD8+ T cells from PBMCs, obtained from culture after CMV antigen stimulation. This TCR was sampled from a human donor in good health (CMV status not recorded). Some clones in this sample may be carry-over from other donors' samples. The CDR3 sequence: CASSLNWGTQETQYF. The DNA for the CDR3 is TGTGCCAGCAGCTTAAATTGGGGAACCCAAGAGACCCAGTACTTC.